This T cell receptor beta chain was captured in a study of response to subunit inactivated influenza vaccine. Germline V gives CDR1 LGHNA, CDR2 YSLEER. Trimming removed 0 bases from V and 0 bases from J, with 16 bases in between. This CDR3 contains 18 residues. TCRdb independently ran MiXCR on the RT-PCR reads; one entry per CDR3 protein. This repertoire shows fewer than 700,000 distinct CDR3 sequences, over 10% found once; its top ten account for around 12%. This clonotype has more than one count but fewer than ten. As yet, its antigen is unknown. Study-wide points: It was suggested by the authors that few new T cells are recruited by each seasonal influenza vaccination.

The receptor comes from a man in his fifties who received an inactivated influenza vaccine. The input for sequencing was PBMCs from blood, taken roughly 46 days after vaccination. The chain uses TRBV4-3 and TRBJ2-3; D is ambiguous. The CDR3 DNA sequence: TGCGCCAGCAGCCAAGATTTTGTCTGGCGGAAGAGCACAGATACGCAGTATTTT. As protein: CASSQDFVWRKSTDTQYF.